The sequence of this T cell receptor (beta chain) was determined in a study of T-cell reconstitution after alpha-beta-depleted transplantation in children. General study points: Some patients' high day-60 TCRbeta diversity was traced to surviving recipient T cells and thymic progenitors. The main origin of T-cell counts and diversity one year after transplant was newly produced T cells. Several hundred expanded graft clones reportedly were the source of alpha-beta T cells about two months after transplant.

CDR3 size: 14 residues. The junction had 11 bases not matched to a gene; V was cut back by 5 bases and J by 6 bases. Germline V gives CDR1 DFQATT, CDR2 SNEGSKA (reference sequence). This clonotype was detected only once. Its antigen is undetermined. TCRbeta library construction was performed incorporating unique molecular identifiers. MiXCR was run by TCRdb on the PCR reads, yielding one entry per CDR3 protein. This table holds about 250,000 distinct CDR3 sequences, about 24% found once. The rearrangement joins TRBV20-1 to TRBJ2-7, with TRBD2 matching 9 bases. The origin of this receptor is a female patient between 2 and 15 years old who had a stem cell transplant for congenital amegakaryocytic thrombocytopenia, so the T cells may come from the graft donor. The source material was PBMCs, mostly from graft donor cells, sampled 360 days after TCRalphabeta/CD19-depleted stem cell transplant. The CDR3 DNA is TGCAGTGCTGGCGTAGCGGGGGAGGGCCCCGAGCAGTACTTC. Protein product: CSAGVAGEGPEQYF.